A single sample is the source of the 8 T cell receptor beta chains below, sequenced in a study of prognosis after radiotherapy for stage I lung cancer. Genomic DNA served as the source from which two-round multiplex PCR generated TCR beta CDR3 amplicons. The authors ran first-round PCR with primers specific to each TRBV and TRBJ gene. One entry per CDR3 protein, called by TCRdb with MiXCR from the multiplex PCR reads. Among 20,000 or so distinct CDR3 sequences listed, over 25% were seen once. Material: PBMCs, obtained before or after stereotactic body radiation therapy (not recorded which). The receptors originated from a donor of 50 years or more with non-small cell lung cancer.

This clonotype is medium-sized in the sample. The J gene is TRBJ2-1, the V gene TRBV5-1, with TRBD1 matching over 11 bases. From germline, CDR1 is SGHRS and CDR2 YFSETQ. This CDR3 has 15 amino acids. V dropped 4 bases and J dropped 10; count of bases not matched to a gene: 10. CDR3 sequence: CASSHGQGAFGEQFF. In nucleotides, the CDR3 is TGCGCCAGCAGCCACGGACAGGGGGCGTTTGGGGAGCAGTTCTTC.

For this clonotype: With only one base between it and a far larger clone, this is likely a read error. The rearrangement uses TRBV6-4 and TRBJ2-1; D might be TRBD1 (5 bases). CDR1 is MRHNA, CDR2 SNTAGT, per germline. V was trimmed by 5 bases and J by 4 bases, leaving 15 bases between them. There are 15 residues in the CDR3. The CDR3 spells CASSTDRAIYNEQFF. The CDR3 bases are TGTGCCAGCAGTACCGACAGAGCTATATACAATGAGCAGTTCTTC.

This clonotype was recorded at least ten times. The CDR3 region has the DNA TGTGCCAGCAGCGGCGGATACAATGAGCAGTTCTTC. Encoded protein: CASSGGYNEQFF. This rearrangement joins TRBV7-9 to TRBJ2-1; no clear D. CDR1 and CDR2 from the germline V gene are SEHNR and FQNEAQ (reference sequence). There are 12 residues in the CDR3. V was cut by 5 bases and J by 4 bases, with 6 bases left in between.

This clonotype was observed many times. The CDR3 ends on some other residue instead of the conserved phenylalanine or tryptophan, so this is likely a read error. The rearrangement joins TRBV6-2 or TRBV6-3 to TRBJ2-1; D perhaps matches TRBD2 (6 bases). CDR3 size: 14 residues. Germline V CDR1 and CDR2: MNHEY, SVGEGT. V gave up 0 bases and J gave up 6 bases, with 9 bases separating them. CDR3 bases: TGTGCCAGCAGTTACTCACAGGAGGGCAATGAGCAGTTCCTC. It translates to CASSYSQEGNEQFL.

This clonotype was seen at least ten times. The chain couples TRBV6-5 to TRBJ1-4; D gene unclear. Germline V gene data show CDR1 as MNHEY and CDR2 as SVGAGI. This CDR3 comprises 14 residues. Trimming stripped 2 bases from V and 8 bases from J, with 12 bases between. The CDR3 region has the DNA TGTGCCAGCAGTTACGCGTCAGGCCGAGAAAAACTGTTTTTT. Its translation: CASSYASGREKLFF.

This clonotype was counted at least ten times. This chain joins TRBV2 and TRBJ1-3; possible D gene TRBD1, 5 bases. The germline V and J ends were trimmed by 6 bases and 2 bases, with 14 bases remaining between them. The CDR3 has 15 residues. Germline CDR1 is SNHLY and CDR2 is FYNNEI. DNA for the CDR3: TGTGCCAGCAGCGCAGGGTATGCGGCTGGAAACACCATATATTTT. Residues: CASSAGYAAGNTIYF.

This clonotype ranks as medium-sized. The genes are TRBV30 and TRBJ2-7; perhaps TRBD1 as D (6 bases). The CDR3 has 14 amino acids. Germline CDR1 reads GTSNPN; CDR2 reads SVGIG (reference sequence). Trimming removed 2 bases at V and 0 bases at J, with 11 bases between. This CDR3 is CAWSIGTSSYEQYF. CDR3 coding DNA: TGTGCCTGGAGTATAGGGACAAGCTCCTACGAGCAGTACTTC.

This clonotype is termed medium-sized (0.01 to 0.1%). The chain has TRBV30 and TRBJ1-2, with TRBD1 as a possible D gene (6 bases). The CDR3 is made up of 14 amino acids. CDR1 is GTSNPN and CDR2 is SVGIG in the germline V gene (reference sequence). Trimming took 5 bases from V and 3 from J, leaving 16 bases between them. In DNA, the CDR3 is TGTGCCTGGCTTCCCCAGGGGCGACACTATGGCTACACCTTC. Protein sequence: CAWLPQGRHYGYTF. Supplemented by reference TRBV30 and TRBJ1-2, the full variable domain reads SQTIHQWPATLVQPVGSPLSLECTVEGTSNPNLYWYRQAAGRGLQLLFYSVGIGQISSEVPQNLSASRPQDRQFILSSKKLLLSDSGFYLCAWLPQGRHYGYTFGSGTRLTVV.